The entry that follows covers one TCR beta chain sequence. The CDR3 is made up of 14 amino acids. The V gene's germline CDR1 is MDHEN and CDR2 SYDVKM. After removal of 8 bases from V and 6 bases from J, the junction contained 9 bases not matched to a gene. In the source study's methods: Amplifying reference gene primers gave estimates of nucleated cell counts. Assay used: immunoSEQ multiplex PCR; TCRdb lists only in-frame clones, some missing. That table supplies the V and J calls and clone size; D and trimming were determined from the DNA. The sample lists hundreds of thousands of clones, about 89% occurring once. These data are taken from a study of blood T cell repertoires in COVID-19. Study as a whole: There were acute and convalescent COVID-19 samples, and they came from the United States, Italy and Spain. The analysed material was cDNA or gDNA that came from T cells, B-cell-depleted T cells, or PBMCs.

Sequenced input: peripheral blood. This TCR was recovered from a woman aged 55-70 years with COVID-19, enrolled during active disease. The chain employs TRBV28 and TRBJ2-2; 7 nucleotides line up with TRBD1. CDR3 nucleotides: TGTGCCAGCGGGGGACAGTCTGCTCCCGGGGAGCTGTTTTTT. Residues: CASGGQSAPGELFF.